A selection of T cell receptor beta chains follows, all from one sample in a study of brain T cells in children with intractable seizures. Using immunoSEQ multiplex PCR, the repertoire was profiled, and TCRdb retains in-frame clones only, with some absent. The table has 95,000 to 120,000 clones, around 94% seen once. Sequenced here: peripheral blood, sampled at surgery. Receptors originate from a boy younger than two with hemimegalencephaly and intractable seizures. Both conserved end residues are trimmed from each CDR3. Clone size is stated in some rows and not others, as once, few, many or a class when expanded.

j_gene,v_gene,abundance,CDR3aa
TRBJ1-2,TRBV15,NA,ATSRRRGAYGYT
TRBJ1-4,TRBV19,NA,ASPEDFGPGWEKLF
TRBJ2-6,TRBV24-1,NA,ATSDSGVLT
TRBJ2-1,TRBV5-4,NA,ASSLEASGTVNEQF
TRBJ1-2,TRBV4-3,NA,ASSQAGTANYGYT
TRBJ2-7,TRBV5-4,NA,ASSSTEPYEQY
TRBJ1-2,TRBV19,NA,ASSIGGQIYGYT
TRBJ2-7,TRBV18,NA,ASSSGVYEQY
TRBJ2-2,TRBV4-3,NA,ASSQSQGALGELF
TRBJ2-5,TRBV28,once,ASSFLLGPGLDQETQY
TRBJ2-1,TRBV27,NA,ASSLGTADNEQF
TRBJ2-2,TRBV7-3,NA,ASSPRGLAGGTGELF
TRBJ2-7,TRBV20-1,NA,SARAYEQY
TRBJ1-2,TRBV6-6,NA,ASSPGGTLPNYGYT
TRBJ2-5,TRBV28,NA,ASSLVGQEETQY
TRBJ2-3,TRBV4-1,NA,ASSQVGKLDTQY
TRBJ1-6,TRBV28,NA,ASSSYARDGGNSPLH
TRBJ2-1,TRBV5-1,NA,ASSLLAGGYNEQF
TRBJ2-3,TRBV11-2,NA,ASSPKEGTTDTQY
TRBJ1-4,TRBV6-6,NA,ASSWGGPPNEKLF
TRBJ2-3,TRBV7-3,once,ASSLRGSTDTQY
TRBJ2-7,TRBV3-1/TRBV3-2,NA,ASSQGHSGSYEQY
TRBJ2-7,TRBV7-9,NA,ASSLQGLGYEQY
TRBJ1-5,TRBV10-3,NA,AISAAGTNQPQH
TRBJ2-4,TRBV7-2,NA,ASLTPGARVDKNIQY
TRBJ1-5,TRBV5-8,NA,ASSLSPAGYSNQPQH
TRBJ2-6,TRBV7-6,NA,ASSSGTGPGGANVLT
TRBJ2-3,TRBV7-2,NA,ASSLDLTSGRATDTQY
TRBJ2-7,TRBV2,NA,ASSETGNSYEQY
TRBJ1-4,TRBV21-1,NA,ASSSGRSTNEKLF
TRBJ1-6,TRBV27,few,ASSLSGTSPLH
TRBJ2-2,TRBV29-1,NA,SVTSGAVTGELF
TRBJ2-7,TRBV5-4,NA,ASSLFGRAYEQY
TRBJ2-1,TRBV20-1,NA,SASGSYEQF
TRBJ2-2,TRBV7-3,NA,ASSPGTRGELF
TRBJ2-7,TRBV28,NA,ASRGTASYEQY
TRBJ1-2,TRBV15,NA,ATSRVGVGYT
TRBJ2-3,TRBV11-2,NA,ASSLWRGGDSTDTQY
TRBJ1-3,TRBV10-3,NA,AISESDRHSGNTIY
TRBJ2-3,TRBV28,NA,ASRPHRGTTDTQY
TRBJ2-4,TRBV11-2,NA,ASSLGEAGRGKNIQY
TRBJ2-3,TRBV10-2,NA,ASSEADTQY
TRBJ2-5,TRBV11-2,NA,ASSLDMRFGETQY
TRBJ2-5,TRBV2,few,ASRYQETQY
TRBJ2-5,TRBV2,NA,ASSEAGGGETQY